The clone carrying this T cell receptor beta chain was observed a single time. The sample originates from a study of technical replicates of blood from a few donors. Germline trimming cut 1 base from V and 6 bases from J; bases unmatched to any gene: 11. Germline V gene sequence: CDR1 SGHDT, CDR2 YYEEEE. The CDR3 has 16 residues. Using immunoSEQ multiplex PCR, the repertoire was profiled, and TCRdb retains in-frame clones only, with some absent. The repertoire has some 49,000 clones, 80% to 95% of them found once; the top ten carry around 3.9%. The sequenced sample was PBMCs. This TCR was recovered from a human donor in good health. Some clones in this sample may be carry-over from other donors' samples. This chain joins TRBV5-6 and TRBJ2-7; 9 bases map to TRBD2. This CDR3 reads CASSLPGAGGLSEQYF. The CDR3 region has the DNA TGTGCCAGCAGCTTGCCGGGGGCGGGAGGGCTTTCCGAGCAGTACTTC. Full variable domain (outside the CDR3, taken from reference TRBV5-6 and TRBJ2-7): DAGVTQSPTHLIKTRGQQVTLRCSPKSGHDTVSWYQQALGQGPQFIFQYYEEEERQRGNFPDRFSGHQFPNYSSELNVNALLLGDSALYLCASSLPGAGGLSEQYFGPGTRLTVT.